These 20 T cell receptor beta chains came from one sample sequenced in a study of blood T cell repertoires in COVID-19. Sequencing was performed with immunoSEQ multiplex PCR; in TCRdb, only in-frame clones are kept and a portion is missing. The sample carries approximately 200,000 clones, around 80% recorded once. Sequenced: peripheral blood. The receptors were sampled from a human donor in a cohort sampled during active COVID-19.

V usage is TRBV7-2 and J usage is TRBJ2-3, with a possible D match to TRBD2 (6 bases). Germline CDR1 is SGHTA and CDR2 is FQGNSA. The CDR3 runs 16 residues. Trimming shortened V by 1 base and J by 1 base, and 12 bases separated the two germline ends. The CDR3 DNA reads TGTGCCAGCAGCTTAGTCGGGTCGGGAGGCACAGATACGCAGTATTTT. Residues: CASSLVGSGGTDTQYF.

This clone was observed a single time. V usage is TRBV2 and J usage is TRBJ2-7; 12 bases map to TRBD1. The CDR3 loop spans 15 amino acids. V gave up 1 base and J gave up 3 bases; unmatched junction bases: 1. CDR1 and CDR2 from the germline V gene are SNHLY and FYNNEI. CDR3 nucleotides: TGTGCCAGCAGTGAAGGGGACAGGGGGCTCTACGAGCAGTACTTC. Its translation is CASSEGDRGLYEQYF.

The gene calls are TRBV6-6 and TRBJ2-7; D may be TRBD2 (5 bases). Germline V gene sequence: CDR1 MNHNY, CDR2 SVGAGI (reference sequence). CDR3 size: 12 residues. V was trimmed by 2 bases and J by 6 bases, leaving 8 bases between them. The CDR3 nucleotides are TGTGCCAGCAGTTACCCGGGAATCGAGCAGTACTTC. It specifies CASSYPGIEQYF.

This clone was seen a single time. The chain recombines TRBV5-4 with TRBJ2-7; D perhaps matches TRBD1 (6 bases). Trimming left V 0 bases short and J 3 bases short, with 13 bases between. Germline CDR1 and CDR2: SGHNT and YYREEE (reference sequence). The CDR3 extends over 15 amino acids. CDR3 sequence reads: CASSLAGTGNYEQYF. CDR3 DNA: TGTGCCAGCAGCTTGGCAGGAACAGGGAACTACGAGCAGTACTTC.

This clone was picked up one time. The rearrangement links TRBV7-2 to TRBJ2-7; no clear D gene. The CDR3 runs to 13 residues. Germline values: CDR1 SGHTA, CDR2 FQGNSA. V lost 3 bases, J lost 6 bases, and 12 bases lay in between. The CDR3 region has the DNA TGTGCCAGCAGCTTCCACCAGATCAGCGAGCAGTACTTC. It yields the protein CASSFHQISEQYF.

The chain carries TRBV9 and TRBJ1-6; D is unclear. Germline CDR1 reads SGDLS; CDR2 reads YYNGEE. This CDR3 has 15 residues. Trimming cost V 1 base and J 5 bases, with 10 bases left between them. In nucleotides, the CDR3 is TGTGCCAGCAGCGTATTGGGAGCCAATAATTCACCCCTCCACTTT. Residues: CASSVLGANNSPLHF. The full variable domain, rest sourced from reference TRBV9 and TRBJ1-6, is DSGVTQTPKHLITATGQRVTLRCSPRSGDLSVYWYQQSLDQGLQFLIQYYNGEERAKGNILERFSAQQFPDLHSELNLSSLELGDSALYFCASSVLGANNSPLHFGNGTRLTVT.

This clone was recorded only once. This chain joins TRBV10-3 and TRBJ2-7, with D uncertain. V was trimmed by 4 bases and J by 0 bases, leaving 4 bases between them. The CDR3 length is 12 residues. The germline CDR1 and CDR2 sequences are ENHRY and SYGVKD. The CDR3 region is CAISAVSYEQYF. The CDR3 DNA is TGTGCCATCAGTGCGGTCTCCTACGAGCAGTACTTC.

This clone was seen at least ten times. The chain is built from TRBV6-4 and TRBJ1-1; D possibly corresponds to TRBD1 (5 bases). Trimming stripped 3 bases from V and 5 bases from J, with 16 bases between. The CDR3 is made up of 15 amino acids. Germline CDR1 reads MRHNA; CDR2 reads SNTAGT. CDR3 amino acids: CASSEGEGGGTEAFF. The CDR3 DNA sequence: TGTGCCAGCAGTGAAGGGGAAGGAGGAGGGACTGAAGCTTTCTTT.

This sequence joins TRBV7-9 and TRBJ2-7; no reliable D call. The CDR3 totals 14 residues. Germline CDR1 SEHNR, CDR2 FQNEAQ (reference sequence). V lost 0 bases to trimming and J lost 5 bases, with 11 bases between them. The CDR3 protein is CASSLANMHDEQYF. The CDR3 region has the DNA TGTGCCAGCAGCTTAGCCAACATGCATGACGAGCAGTACTTC.

The chain links TRBV6-5 to TRBJ1-2, with TRBD1 matching over 7 bases. The CDR3 totals 15 residues. The germline V gene encodes CDR1 MNHEY and CDR2 SVGAGI. V shed 4 bases, J shed 4 bases, and the junction held 9 bases outside the gene matches. The CDR3 DNA reads TGTGCCAGCAGTTCCCCACGACAGGGTCCCTATGGCTACACCTTC. Its protein is CASSSPRQGPYGYTF.

The chain employs TRBV7-9 and TRBJ2-7; TRBD2 matches 10 bases. Trimming removed 11 bases from V and 1 base from J; junction bases left unmatched: 14. The CDR3 totals 16 residues. CDR1 and CDR2 from the germline V gene are SEHNR and FQNEAQ (reference sequence). The CDR3 here is CACSAVAGGLSYEQYF. In DNA form, the CDR3 reads TGTGCCTGCTCCGCGGTAGCGGGAGGTTTGTCCTACGAGCAGTACTTC.

There are many counts of this clone. Other DNA sequences within the sample encode an identical CDR3. The CDR3 nucleotides are TGTGCCAGCAGCCAAGGGTCGCCAGTCTACGAGCAGTACTTC. Amino acids: CASSQGSPVYEQYF. V usage is TRBV3-1 (or the pseudogene TRBV3-2) and J usage is TRBJ2-7; D call uncertain. CDR3 length equals 14 residues. The germline V gene has CDR1 LGHDT and CDR2 YNNKEL (reference sequence). The V gene lost 1 base and the J gene lost 3 bases, with 10 bases spanning the gap.

The chain uses TRBV24-1 and TRBJ1-3; perhaps TRBD1 as D (5 bases). The germline V and J ends were trimmed by 4 bases and 4 bases, with 16 bases remaining between them. The CDR3 totals 16 residues. Looked up from germline, CDR1 is KGHDR and CDR2 is SFDVKD. CDR3 coding DNA: TGTGCCACCAGTGACCCAAGGCCAGGGCAAGGAAACACCATATATTTT. It codes for CATSDPRPGQGNTIYF.

The rearrangement joins TRBV10-2 to TRBJ1-2; D might be TRBD1 (5 bases). Between the trimmed V and J ends, which lost 8 bases and 2 bases, there was a span of 15 bases. Germline assignment: CDR1 WSHSY and CDR2 SAAADI. The CDR3 runs 14 residues. CDR3 region: CASLPGDRNYGYTF. The CDR3 nucleotides read TGCGCCAGCTTACCGGGGGACCGGAACTATGGCTACACCTTC.

The sample holds one count of this clone. This chain joins TRBV10-3 and TRBJ1-5; D perhaps matches TRBD1 (5 bases). CDR3 length: 15 residues. V was shortened by 0 bases and J by 5 bases, with 11 bases between the two germline ends. Germline-derived CDR1 and CDR2 are ENHRY and SYGVKD. CDR3 bases: TGTGCCATCAGTGAGTCGGGCAGGGTGGATCAGCCCCAGCATTTT. It translates to CAISESGRVDQPQHF.

V is TRBV15 and J is TRBJ2-5, with D possibly TRBD2 on 6 matching bases. The germline CDR1 and CDR2 sequences are LNHNV and YYDKDF (reference sequence). Between the trimmed V and J ends, which lost 5 bases and 5 bases, there was a span of 12 bases. The length of the CDR3 is 13 residues. In DNA form, the CDR3 reads TGTGCCACCAGCGACGGGAGTAAGGAGACCCAGTACTTC. This gives the protein CATSDGSKETQYF. The whole variable domain, filled in from reference TRBV15 and TRBJ2-5, reads DAMVIQNPRYQVTQFGKPVTLSCSQTLNHNVMYWYQQKSSQAPKLLFHYYDKDFNNEADTPDNFQSRRPNTSFCFLDIRSPGLGDTAMYLCATSDGSKETQYFGPGTRLLVL.

The chain links TRBV6-2 or TRBV6-3 to TRBJ1-1; TRBD1 agrees at 7 bases. Germline V gives CDR1 MNHEY, CDR2 SVGEGT. The CDR3 totals 11 residues. The ends lost 6 bases at V and 11 bases at J; junction bases unmatched: 6. DNA of the CDR3: TGTGCCAGCAGCTTTGACAGGGTCGCTTTCTTT. Translation gives CASSFDRVAFF.

The chain uses TRBV9 and TRBJ2-5, with D perhaps matching TRBD2 (5 bases). CDR3 size: 14 residues. V was trimmed by 4 bases and J by 5 bases, leaving 15 bases between them. From germline, CDR1 is SGDLS and CDR2 YYNGEE. The CDR3 sequence: CASSPEGFWETQYF. CDR3 DNA: TGTGCCAGCAGCCCCGAGGGTTTTTGGGAGACCCAGTACTTC.

This chain joins TRBV9 and TRBJ2-3, with 9 positions matching TRBD1. The CDR3 length is 16 residues. Germline V gives CDR1 SGDLS, CDR2 YYNGEE. J was trimmed by 3 bases and V by 0 bases; bases with no gene match: 5. CDR3 in DNA: TGTGCCAGCAGCGTAGGCCCGGACAGGGGAACAGATACGCAGTATTTT. This codes for CASSVGPDRGTDTQYF.

This clone occurred a few times. This sequence joins TRBV5-5 and TRBJ1-1, with 9 bases that match TRBD1. Germline V gene lookup returns CDR1 SGHKS and CDR2 YYEKEE (reference sequence). J gave up 3 bases and V 1 base, and 7 bases lay outside the gene matches. The CDR3 totals 16 residues. CDR3 nucleotides: TGTGCCAGCAGCTTGACCATAGGACAGGGGTACACTGAAGCTTTCTTT. Amino acids: CASSLTIGQGYTEAFF.